Presented here are 23 T cell receptor beta chains from one specimen sequenced in a study of CXCR3-negative and CXCR3-positive naive CD8 T cells. It was by 5' RACE with UMI labels that the TRB cDNA libraries were prepared. TCRdb reprocessed the 5' RACE reads and reports one entry per CDR3 protein, with no DNA. The sample table includes 130,000 or so distinct CDR3 sequences. The sequenced sample was naive CXCR3- CD8+ T cells from blood. Subset described: CD45RO-CCR7+CD27+CD95- naive CD8+ T cells lacking CXCR3 (TNR3-). The origin of the receptors is a human donor in good health. Some clones in this sample may be carry-over from other donors' samples.

V and J are TRBV7-9 and TRBJ1-2; there is no DNA to check the TCRdb D call of TRBD1. CDR3 length: 15 amino acids. The V gene's germline CDR1 is SEHNR and CDR2 FQNEAQ (reference sequence). The CDR3: CASRRGTGQYYGYTF.

This chain links TRBV28 with TRBJ1-5; TCRdb's D call of TRBD1 is untestable without DNA. The CDR3 consists of 14 residues. Per the germline V gene, CDR1 is MDHEN and CDR2 is SYDVKM. The CDR3 protein is CASSPGQLHQPQHF.

The chain links TRBV7-3 to TRBJ2-3; lacking DNA, the TRBD2 call made by TCRdb goes unchecked. The V gene's germline CDR1 is SGHTA and CDR2 FQGTGA. The CDR3 has 15 residues. CDR3 residues: CASSLGAGGTDTQYF. Looking up the rest from reference TRBV7-3 and TRBJ2-3 gives the full variable domain: GAGVSQTPSNKVTEKGKYVELRCDPISGHTALYWYRQSLGQGPEFLIYFQGTGAADDSGLPNDRFFAVRPEGSVSTLKIQRTERGDSAVYLCASSLGAGGTDTQYFGPGTRLTVL.

The chain has TRBV12-3 or TRBV12-4 and TRBJ2-7; the TRBD1 assignment by TCRdb is unverifiable without DNA. CDR3 length: 12 residues. CDR3 in amino acids: CASSFRGVEQYF.

The J gene is TRBJ2-7, the V gene TRBV6-2 or TRBV6-3; lacking DNA, the TRBD1 call made by TCRdb goes unchecked. Germline values: CDR1 MNHEY, CDR2 SVGEGT. The CDR3 length is 13 residues. CDR3 sequence: CASSPGPDYEQYF.

The CDR3 region is CATSEATYHQPQHF. The V gene is TRBV24-1, the J gene TRBJ1-5. Germline V gene data show CDR1 as KGHDR and CDR2 as SFDVKD. This CDR3 contains 14 residues.

This sequence joins TRBV5-5 and TRBJ1-2; with no DNA, the TCRdb D assignment of TRBD1 cannot be verified. The CDR3 is made up of 16 amino acids. Germline V gene data show CDR1 as SGHKS and CDR2 as YYEKEE (reference sequence). The CDR3 here is CASSLSSGIWSRGYTF.

The chain uses TRBV4-3 and TRBJ2-1; lacking DNA, the TRBD1 call made by TCRdb goes unchecked. Germline V gives CDR1 LGHNA, CDR2 YSLEER. The length of the CDR3 is 14 residues. The CDR3 loop reads CASSQDQGRNEQFF.

This chain uses TRBV20-1 with TRBJ2-3; the TCRdb D gene call, TRBD2, has no DNA to confirm it. CDR1 is DFQATT and CDR2 is SNEGSKA in the germline V gene (reference sequence). The CDR3 consists of 16 residues. CDR3 in amino acids: CSARDPSGRDPDTQYF.

The chain combines TRBV25-1 with TRBJ2-7; TCRdb's D call, TRBD1, is unchecked because there is no DNA. The germline gives CDR1 MGHDK, CDR2 SYGVNS. The CDR3 contains 13 residues. The CDR3 sequence is CASTSGGAGEQYF.

V gene TRBV28 combines with J gene TRBJ2-7; the D call from TCRdb, TRBD2, cannot be confirmed without DNA. This CDR3 contains 17 residues. From germline, CDR1 is MDHEN and CDR2 SYDVKM. This chain's CDR3 is CASSSYYRVTSGREQYF.

The chain combines TRBV6-4 with TRBJ2-7. Germline-derived CDR1 and CDR2 are MRHNA and SNTAGT. The CDR3 is 13 amino acids. CDR3 in amino acids: CASTTPRSYEQYF.

This chain connects TRBV6-1 to TRBJ1-1; without DNA, the TCRdb call of TRBD1 cannot be checked. Germline V lookup: CDR1 MNHNS, CDR2 SASEGT. This CDR3 spans 13 amino acids. This chain's CDR3 is CASSLRQDTEAFF.

The chain uses TRBV4-3 and TRBJ2-3; as DNA is missing, the TRBD2 call by TCRdb cannot be tested. The CDR3 is made up of 17 amino acids. Germline V gives CDR1 LGHNA, CDR2 YSLEER. The CDR3 reads CASSQGRRGGPADTQYF.

CDR3 region: CASSFASGTDTQYF. V usage is TRBV28 and J usage is TRBJ2-3; the D gene TCRdb calls, TRBD2, cannot be checked with no DNA. The CDR3 contains 14 residues. From germline, CDR1 is MDHEN and CDR2 SYDVKM.

The chain uses TRBV15 and TRBJ2-5; TCRdb proposes TRBD1, but this gene call is untestable without DNA. Looked up from germline, CDR1 is LNHNV and CDR2 is YYDKDF (reference sequence). The CDR3 is 17 amino acids. CDR3: CATTTQGQGPAGETQYF.

V and J are TRBV29-1 and TRBJ2-5; TCRdb reports TRBD2, a call that lacks DNA to check it against. The CDR3 has 15 amino acids. In germline, CDR1 is SQVTM, CDR2 ANQGSEA. This chain's CDR3 is CSVEGSPAGGETQYF. Full variable domain (outside the CDR3, taken from reference TRBV29-1 and TRBJ2-5): SAVISQKPSRDICQRGTSLTIQCQVDSQVTMMFWYRQQPGQSLTLIATANQGSEATYESGFVIDKFPISRPNLTFSTLTVSNMSPEDSSIYLCSVEGSPAGGETQYFGPGTRLLVL.

The gene calls are TRBV19 and TRBJ2-2; TCRdb's assignment of TRBD1 cannot be checked, as there is no DNA. The CDR3 sequence is 14 residues long. Germline CDR1 LNHDA, CDR2 SQIVND (reference sequence). The CDR3 loop reads CASRGQQNTGELFF. The whole variable domain, filled in from reference TRBV19 and TRBJ2-2, reads DGGITQSPKYLFRKEGQNVTLSCEQNLNHDAMYWYRQDPGQGLRLIYYSQIVNDFQKGDIAEGYSVSREKKESFPLTVTSAQKNPTAFYLCASRGQQNTGELFFGEGSRLTVL.

The chain's CDR3 is CSVVEEGRLVMSEQYF. The rearrangement uses TRBV29-1 and TRBJ2-7; TCRdb gives TRBD2 as the D gene, but with no DNA this cannot be confirmed. The CDR3 covers 16 residues. CDR1 is SQVTM, CDR2 ANQGSEA, per germline.

V is TRBV28 and J is TRBJ2-1; TCRdb returns TRBD1, unconfirmable since there is no DNA. This CDR3 contains 15 residues. Germline V gives CDR1 MDHEN, CDR2 SYDVKM. CDR3 region: CASSLSRAHRNEQFF. Looking up the rest from reference TRBV28 and TRBJ2-1 gives the full variable domain: DVKVTQSSRYLVKRTGEKVFLECVQDMDHENMFWYRQDPGLGLRLIYFSYDVKMKEKGDIPEGYSVSREKKERFSLILESASTNQTSMYLCASSLSRAHRNEQFFGPGTRLTVL.

V is TRBV4-1 and J is TRBJ2-7; without DNA, the TCRdb call of TRBD1 cannot be checked. In germline, CDR1 is MGHRA, CDR2 YSYEKL. The CDR3 spans 16 residues. The CDR3 is CASSQALGQGVNEQYF.

The V and J genes are TRBV28 and TRBJ2-7; there is no DNA to check the TCRdb D call of TRBD1. Germline CDR1 and CDR2: MDHEN and SYDVKM. The CDR3 is made up of 15 amino acids. CDR3 loop: CASSLPGSISYEQYF.

The chain is built from TRBV3-1 and TRBJ2-1; TCRdb outputs TRBD2, but without DNA this stays unchecked. Germline assignment: CDR1 LGHDT and CDR2 YNNKEL (reference sequence). This CDR3 is built from 15 residues. The CDR3 sequence: CASSHVGEAYNEQFF.